Listed below are T cell receptor beta chains from one sample, sequenced in a study of control samples from healthy donors and cancer patients. Data came from immunoSEQ multiplex PCR; TCRdb stores just in-frame clones and leaves some out. The sample consists of 70,000 to 85,000 clones, around 91% of them appearing once. Sequenced: blood. The receptor source for this set is a man aged 50-60 years in good health. Each CDR3 is given with its conserved first and last residue.

len: 17
v_gene: TRBV7-9
CDR3aa: CASSLGTGTGWSTEAFF

len: 14
v_gene: TRBV2
CDR3aa: CASGAGYSGNTIYF

len: 16
v_gene: TRBV5-4
CDR3aa: CASSLGLAHIQETQYF

len: 13
v_gene: TRBV19
CDR3aa: CASSIFGIQPQHF

len: 13
v_gene: TRBV24-1
CDR3aa: CATSGFMGHEQFF

len: 14
v_gene: TRBV12-5
CDR3aa: CASALGSGANVLTF

len: 13
v_gene: TRBV19
CDR3aa: CASSNRGRETQYF

len: 14
v_gene: TRBV6-2/TRBV6-3
CDR3aa: CASSYRQGLDEQYF

len: 18
v_gene: TRBV3-1/TRBV3-2
CDR3aa: CASSRQGTAPVSGNTIYF

len: 13
v_gene: TRBV3-1/TRBV3-2
CDR3aa: CASSPLQNNEQFF

len: 17
v_gene: TRBV4-1
CDR3aa: CASSQARGQGQKQPQHF

len: 13
v_gene: TRBV7-2
CDR3aa: CASSLGTGNTIYF

len: 12
v_gene: TRBV3-1/TRBV3-2
CDR3aa: CASSQDNQPQHF